Presented here are 25 T cell receptor beta chains from one specimen sequenced in a study of cytomegalovirus exposure and HLA in healthy donors (dated by TCRdb to 2016 to 2017). The protocol used for the library was the immunoSEQ multiplex PCR assay. For the multiplex PCR, a mixture combining 60 forward primers for TCR Vbeta segments and 13 reverse primers for TCR Jbeta segments was used. The table was pulled from immuneACCESS by TCRdb, which kept in-frame rearrangements only. Such tables lose some clones; where checked, under half of the loss comes from unresolved V genes, and the rest has no known cause. This sample's table carries 90,000 to 120,000 clones. The ten largest make up about 0.59% of the sample. Source material: PBMCs. These TCRs come from a man aged 45-65 years in good health and CMV-seronegative.

The chain employs TRBV4-3 and TRBJ2-2; D perhaps matches TRBD2 (6 bases). This CDR3 contains 17 residues. With 4 bases removed from V and 4 bases from J, the gap between germline ends came to 19 bases. The germline CDR1 and CDR2 sequences are LGHNA and YSLEER. CDR3 region: CASSLKNIGTLTGELFF. CDR3 bases: TGCGCCAGCAGCCTCAAAAATATAGGGACTCTCACCGGGGAGCTGTTTTTT.

The chain links TRBV5-1 to TRBJ1-1, with a possible D match to TRBD1 (6 bases). CDR1 is SGHRS, CDR2 YFSETQ, per germline. V was trimmed by 0 bases and J by 1 base, leaving 10 bases between them. The CDR3 totals 15 residues. CDR3 coding DNA: TGCGCCAGCAGCTTGGAGGGGACAAAGAACACTGAAGCTTTCTTT. Protein: CASSLEGTKNTEAFF.

The rearrangement links TRBV7-9 to TRBJ2-7; D remains ambiguous. V lost 6 bases, J lost 3 bases, and 12 bases lay in between. The V gene's germline CDR1 is SEHNR and CDR2 FQNEAQ (reference sequence). There are 13 residues in the CDR3. CDR3 DNA: TGTGCCAGCAGTTCCGACTTGGACTACGAGCAGTACTTC. The encoded protein is CASSSDLDYEQYF.

J is TRBJ2-3 and V is TRBV7-2, with 12 positions matching TRBD2. The CDR3 spans 15 residues. With V trimmed by 2 bases and J by 4 bases, 1 base remained unmatched. Germline V gene sequence: CDR1 SGHTA, CDR2 FQGNSA. CDR3 in DNA: TGTGCCAGCAGCTTAAGACTAGCGGGAGCAGATACGCAGTATTTT. It is translated as CASSLRLAGADTQYF.

The chain combines TRBV19 with TRBJ1-2; 10 nucleotides line up with TRBD1. CDR1 is LNHDA, CDR2 SQIVND, per germline (reference sequence). Trimming at V came to 6 bases and at J to 8 bases, leaving 9 bases not matched to a gene. The CDR3 runs to 14 residues. The CDR3 region has the DNA TGTGCCAGTAGACCGGGGGACAGGGGCCCCGGCTACACCTTC. Translating it yields CASRPGDRGPGYTF. Combining the CDR3 with reference TRBV19 and TRBJ1-2 gives the whole variable domain DGGITQSPKYLFRKEGQNVTLSCEQNLNHDAMYWYRQDPGQGLRLIYYSQIVNDFQKGDIAEGYSVSREKKESFPLTVTSAQKNPTAFYLCASRPGDRGPGYTFGSGTRLTVV.

The chain combines TRBV6-1 with TRBJ2-1, with no clear D. From germline, CDR1 is MNHNS and CDR2 SASEGT. The CDR3 covers 11 residues. Trimming left V 3 bases short and J 12 bases short, with 9 bases between. CDR3 sequence (DNA): TGTGCCAGCAGTGATTTAATAGTGCAGTTCTTC. It yields the protein CASSDLIVQFF.

CDR3 in amino acids: CAWRLGAGYGYTF. In DNA form, the CDR3 reads TGTGCCTGGAGGTTAGGGGCAGGCTATGGCTACACCTTC. This rearrangement joins TRBV30 to TRBJ1-2; D is perhaps TRBD1 (5 bases). Germline V CDR1 and CDR2: GTSNPN, SVGIG (reference sequence). The CDR3 has 13 amino acids. V was shortened by 3 bases and J by 4 bases, with 12 bases between the two germline ends.

The rearrangement uses TRBV5-6 and TRBJ1-5; TRBD1 agrees at 11 bases. The junction had 6 bases not matched to a gene; V was cut back by 4 bases and J by 6 bases. The germline CDR1 and CDR2 sequences are SGHDT and YYEEEE. The CDR3 consists of 15 residues. CDR3 residues: CASSTGQGAFQPQHF. DNA of the CDR3: TGTGCCAGCAGCACCGGACAGGGGGCTTTTCAGCCCCAGCATTTT.

This sequence joins TRBV19 and TRBJ1-5; D is uncertain. Germline loops: CDR1 LNHDA, CDR2 SQIVND (reference sequence). Between the trimmed V and J ends, which lost 9 bases and 8 bases, there was a span of 17 bases. This CDR3 is built from 13 residues. The CDR3 sequence: CASCATPREPQHF. The CDR3 coding sequence is TGTGCCAGCTGTGCGACTCCCAGAGAGCCCCAGCATTTT.

The rearrangement joins TRBV19 to TRBJ1-1, with 7 bases matching TRBD1. The CDR3 contains 17 residues. Trimming at V came to 5 bases and at J to 0 bases, leaving 12 bases not matched to a gene. From germline, CDR1 is LNHDA and CDR2 SQIVND (reference sequence). CDR3 coding DNA: TGTGCCAGTAGTCATCAGGGGACAGCAAATATGAACACTGAAGCTTTCTTT. Protein: CASSHQGTANMNTEAFF.

The CDR3 loop reads CASSLPGTVNTEAFF. DNA of the CDR3: TGCGCCAGCAGCTTGCCCGGGACAGTGAACACTGAAGCTTTCTTT. The rearrangement joins TRBV5-1 to TRBJ1-1; 7 positions match TRBD1. Germline values: CDR1 SGHRS, CDR2 YFSETQ. The CDR3 consists of 15 residues. J was trimmed by 0 bases and V by 1 base; bases with no gene match: 3.

The V gene is TRBV7-3, the J gene TRBJ2-5; D gene unclear. Per the germline V gene, CDR1 is SGHTA and CDR2 is FQGTGA. The CDR3 length is 14 residues. V was clipped by 5 bases and J by 0 bases, with 10 bases between them. The CDR3 reads CASSPRHNQETQYF. The CDR3 coding sequence is TGTGCCAGCAGCCCCCGACACAACCAAGAGACCCAGTACTTC.

This chain links TRBV7-8 with TRBJ1-1; 8 bases map to TRBD1. V was clipped by 1 base and J by 0 bases; unmatched bases: 10. Germline V gene sequence: CDR1 SGHVS, CDR2 FQNEAQ. This CDR3 is built from 18 residues. In DNA form, the CDR3 reads TGTGCCAGCAGCTTAGGGGAGAGGGACAGGATCATGAACACTGAAGCTTTCTTT. Its protein product is CASSLGERDRIMNTEAFF.

CDR3: CASREQGAVEAFF. The CDR3 DNA is TGTGCCAGCAGAGAACAGGGGGCGGTTGAAGCTTTCTTT. The chain has TRBV14 and TRBJ1-1; TRBD1 matches 9 bases. V shed 6 bases and J 7 bases; nucleotides not matched to a gene: 6. This CDR3 region has 13 residues. Germline V lookup: CDR1 SGHDN, CDR2 FVKESK. Full variable domain (remainder filled in from reference TRBV14 and TRBJ1-1): EAGVTQFPSHSVIEKGQTVTLRCDPISGHDNLYWYRRVMGKEIKFLLHFVKESKQDESGMPNNRFLAERTGGTYSTLKVQPAELEDSGVYFCASREQGAVEAFFGQGTRLTVV.

This sequence joins TRBV15 and TRBJ2-7; 9 bases map to TRBD2. The CDR3 is 14 residues long. Germline V gene lookup returns CDR1 LNHNV and CDR2 YYDKDF (reference sequence). V shed 7 bases, J shed 5 bases, and the junction held 9 bases outside the gene matches. The CDR3 sequence is CATTPGTSLHEQYF. The CDR3 nucleotides read TGTGCCACCACACCCGGGACTAGCCTCCACGAGCAGTACTTC.

The chain joins TRBV30 to TRBJ2-7; possibly TRBD2 for D (6 bases). Per the germline V gene, CDR1 is GTSNPN and CDR2 is SVGIG (reference sequence). This CDR3 has 13 amino acids. Deletions cut 0 bases from V and 7 bases from J, with 13 bases between. The CDR3 loop reads CAWSVRGLVEQYF. In DNA, the CDR3 is TGTGCCTGGAGTGTACGGGGGTTGGTGGAGCAGTACTTC.

J is TRBJ1-2 and V is TRBV7-2; 7 bases align to TRBD1. After removal of 5 bases from V and 5 bases from J, the junction contained 8 bases not matched to a gene. Germline V gene data show CDR1 as SGHTA and CDR2 as FQGNSA. This CDR3 is built from 14 residues. The CDR3 nucleotides are TGTGCCAGCAGCCCGGGGACAGCGTTTTATGGCTACACCTTC. It encodes CASSPGTAFYGYTF.

J is TRBJ1-1 and V is TRBV7-2, with D tentatively TRBD1 (5 bases). The CDR3 is made up of 15 amino acids. V shed 3 bases and J shed 2 bases, with 13 bases lying between them. Germline V gene lookup returns CDR1 SGHTA and CDR2 FQGNSA. The CDR3 sequence: CASSFRPTGNTEAFF. The CDR3, as DNA: TGTGCCAGCAGCTTTCGCCCAACAGGAAACACTGAAGCTTTCTTT.

This chain uses TRBV5-1 with TRBJ2-5, with D tentatively TRBD2 (6 bases). CDR1 and CDR2 from the germline V gene are SGHRS and YFSETQ. V lost 2 bases and J 4 bases, leaving 9 bases between the germline ends. This CDR3 contains 13 residues. In DNA, the CDR3 is TGCGCCAGCAGCTTTCAGGGAGGAGAGACCCAGTACTTC. Its protein is CASSFQGGETQYF.

V and J are TRBV5-8 and TRBJ1-2; 9 nucleotides match TRBD1. Germline CDR1 is SGHTS and CDR2 is YDEGEE. Unmatched junction bases numbered 11, after V lost 3 bases and J lost 2 bases. The CDR3 sequence is 17 residues long. The CDR3 nucleotides are TGTGCCAGCAGCTCCCACCGGGACAGGGCAAGAAACTATGGCTACACCTTC. Its translation: CASSSHRDRARNYGYTF.

In nucleotides, the CDR3 is TGTGCCAGCAGTCGGACAGGGGGCTATCAGCCCCAGCATTTT. It codes for CASSRTGGYQPQHF. This sequence joins TRBV27 and TRBJ1-5; 11 bases map to TRBD1. The length of the CDR3 is 14 residues. CDR1 MNHEY and CDR2 SMNVEV come from the germline V gene (reference sequence). The V gene end was trimmed by 5 bases and the J gene end by 5 bases; junction bases not matched to a gene: 2.

The gene calls are TRBV7-2 and TRBJ2-7, with 7 bases that match TRBD1. The CDR3 loop spans 14 amino acids. From germline, CDR1 is SGHTA and CDR2 FQGNSA. With 6 bases clipped from V and 2 bases from J, the junction kept 7 bases outside the gene matches. The CDR3 protein is CASRLPGTAYEQYF. In DNA, the CDR3 is TGTGCCAGCAGACTACCCGGGACAGCCTACGAGCAGTACTTC.

The chain is built from TRBV4-3 and TRBJ1-1; tentatively, D is TRBD1 (5 bases). The CDR3 consists of 14 residues. V gave up 1 base and J gave up 1 base, with 7 bases separating them. Per the germline V gene, CDR1 is LGHNA and CDR2 is YSLEER. The CDR3 reads CASSQGRGNTEAFF. In nucleotides, the CDR3 is TGCGCCAGCAGCCAAGGTAGGGGGAACACTGAAGCTTTCTTT.

The chain has TRBV7-8 and TRBJ2-7; 10 positions agree with TRBD2. The CDR3 has 15 amino acids. J gave up 7 bases and V 5 bases, and 11 bases lay outside the gene matches. In germline, CDR1 is SGHVS, CDR2 FQNEAQ. The CDR3 is CASSKPSGSSGEQYF. In DNA form, the CDR3 reads TGTGCCAGCAGCAAACCTAGCGGGAGTTCTGGGGAGCAGTACTTC.

The chain joins TRBV4-1 to TRBJ1-1; D gene uncertain. Trimming removed 3 bases from V and 6 bases from J, with 5 bases in between. This CDR3 has 11 amino acids. The V gene's germline CDR1 is MGHRA and CDR2 YSYEKL. CDR3 region: CASSHAAEAFF. CDR3 nucleotides: TGCGCCAGCAGCCACGCAGCTGAAGCTTTCTTT.